This TCR beta chain is drawn from a study of cytomegalovirus exposure and HLA in healthy donors. The CDR3 is 14 residues long. The germline gives CDR1 SGHTA, CDR2 FQGNSA. V was clipped by 4 bases and J by 4 bases, with 13 bases between them. In the PCR, 60 Vbeta and 13 Jbeta primers were used. Assay: immunoSEQ multiplex PCR; the TCRdb copy retains only in-frame clones and omits some. The sample contains roughly 100,000 clones, approximately 16% of which appear only once. Findings of the study overall: The investigators catalogued under 200 TCR beta chains as cytomegalovirus-associated. Testing in vitro showed three CMV-associated chains specific for CMV antigens.

The table lists this clone with a few counts. No antigen is known for it. The sequence came from a female donor in good health and CMV-seronegative. This sequence joins TRBV7-2 and TRBJ1-2; possibly TRBD1 for D (6 bases). Input material: PBMCs. The CDR3 here is CASSSSGTSYGYTF. The CDR3 DNA follows: TGTGCCAGCAGCTCAAGCGGGACAAGCTATGGCTACACCTTC.